This entry is about one T cell receptor beta chain. Its antigen remains unidentified. The data were obtained in a study of cytomegalovirus exposure and HLA in healthy donors. In the study overall: Membership in the Caucasian-associated ancestry cluster was found for about four fifths of around 380 genotyped donors. Findings of the study overall: Some V segments could not be told apart, so they were left out, TRBV6-2 and TRBV6-3 among them.

Each donor's status was that of a healthy bone marrow donor. Trimming took off 5 bases at V and 0 bases at J, with 4 bases between the two ends. The CDR3 runs to 12 residues. From germline, CDR1 is SGHTA and CDR2 FQGNSA. The PCR made use of 60 Vbeta and 13 Jbeta primers. Produced via immunoSEQ multiplex PCR; TCRdb's table is partial and in-frame only. The sample shows approximately 89,000 clones, around 77% of them seen only once. The clonotype comes from a man aged 25-40 years in good health and CMV-seronegative. The source material was PBMCs. J is TRBJ1-1 and V is TRBV7-2; no reliable D call. This CDR3 is CASSPMNTEAFF. The CDR3 coding sequence is TGTGCCAGCAGCCCCATGAACACTGAAGCTTTCTTT.